The TCR beta chain under discussion was sequenced for a study of T cell repertoires in cytomegalovirus infection. Study details: Researchers turned to recently identified HLA-C-restricted CMV epitopes as well as well-studied HLA-B-restricted ones.

Overall study findings and caveats: Dominating the ex vivo response were HLA-C-restricted CMV-specific TCR beta clonotypes.

TCRdb used MiXCR to reprocess the reads, holding one entry per CDR3 protein. The data hold 360,000 or so distinct CDR3 sequences, with approximately 35% observed a single time. V lost 4 bases and J lost 3, with 12 bases in between. CDR3 length equals 15 residues. Germline V lookup: CDR1 SGHAT, CDR2 FQNNGV. A note on this clonotype: The antigen is unknown.

The sequences come from cultured PBMCs, collected from culture after CMV antigen stimulation. This chain links TRBV11-2 with TRBJ1-4; D is unclear. The source is a human donor in good health (CMV status not recorded). Some clones in this sample may be carry-over from other donors' samples. CDR3: CASSSLSGPNEKLFF. CDR3 DNA: TGTGCCAGCAGCTCCCTCAGTGGGCCTAATGAAAAACTGTTTTTT.